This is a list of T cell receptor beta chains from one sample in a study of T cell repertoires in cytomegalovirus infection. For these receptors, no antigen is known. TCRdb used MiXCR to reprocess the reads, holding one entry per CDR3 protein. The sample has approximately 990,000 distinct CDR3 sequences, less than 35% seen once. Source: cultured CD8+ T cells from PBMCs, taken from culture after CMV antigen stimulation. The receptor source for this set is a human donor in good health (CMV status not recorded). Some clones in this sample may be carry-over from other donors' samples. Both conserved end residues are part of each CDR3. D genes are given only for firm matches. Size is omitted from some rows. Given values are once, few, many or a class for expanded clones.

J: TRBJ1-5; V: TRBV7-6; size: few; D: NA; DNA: TGTGCCAGCAGCCAGGGGCGGGGTGTAGGCAATCAGCCCCAGCATTTT; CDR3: CASSQGRGVGNQPQHF
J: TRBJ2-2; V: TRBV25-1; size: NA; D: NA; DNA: TGTGCCAGCAGTGAATACCGGGTAAACACCGGGGAGCTGTTTTTT; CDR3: CASSEYRVNTGELFF
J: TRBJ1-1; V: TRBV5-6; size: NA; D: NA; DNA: TGTGCCAGCAGCTTGGAAGAGTTGTCAGGGCTCGACACTGAAGCTTTCTTT; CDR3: CASSLEELSGLDTEAFF
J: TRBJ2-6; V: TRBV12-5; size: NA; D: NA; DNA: TGTGCTAGTGGAAGACGGTCCTCTGGGGCCGACGTCCTGACTTTC; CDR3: CASGRRSSGADVLTF
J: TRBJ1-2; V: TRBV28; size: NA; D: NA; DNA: TGTGCCAGCGTAAAGGGCTATGGCTACACCTTC; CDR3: CASVKGYGYTF
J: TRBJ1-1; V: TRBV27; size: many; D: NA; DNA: TGTGCCAGCAGTTTACAGGGGCCCACTGAAGCTTTCTTT; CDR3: CASSLQGPTEAFF
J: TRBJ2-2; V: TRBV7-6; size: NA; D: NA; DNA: TGTGCCATCTCAAAAGGGGGTCACGGGGAGCTGTTTTTT; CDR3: CAISKGGHGELFF
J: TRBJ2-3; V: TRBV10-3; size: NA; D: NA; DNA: TGTGCCACCCTAGAAACCAGCACAGATACGCAGTATTTT; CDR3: CATLETSTDTQYF
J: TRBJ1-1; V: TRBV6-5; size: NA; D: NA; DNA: TGTGCCAGCAGTTACAGGGCGCCGGACACTGAAGCTTTCTTT; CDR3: CASSYRAPDTEAFF
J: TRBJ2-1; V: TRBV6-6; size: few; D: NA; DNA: TGTGCCAGCAGTTACTCGACCCCAACTCGGGGGAATGAGCAGTTCTTC; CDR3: CASSYSTPTRGNEQFF
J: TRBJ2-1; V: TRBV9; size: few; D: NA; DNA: TGTGCCAGCAGCGTAGGTCACAATGAGCAGTTCTTC; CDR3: CASSVGHNEQFF
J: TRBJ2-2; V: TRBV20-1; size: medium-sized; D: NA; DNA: TGCAGTGCTAGGGAATGGGTGACGAACACCGGGGAGCTGTTTTTT; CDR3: CSAREWVTNTGELFF
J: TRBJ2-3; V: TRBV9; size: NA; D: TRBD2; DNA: TGTGCCAGCAGCAAAAAAGGCGGGGGTAGCACAGATACGCAGTATTTT; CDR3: CASSKKGGGSTDTQYF
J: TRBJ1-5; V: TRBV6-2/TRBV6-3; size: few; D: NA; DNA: TGTGCCAGCAGTCCCCTCCGGGACATCAGGAATCAGCCCCAGCATTTT; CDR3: CASSPLRDIRNQPQHF
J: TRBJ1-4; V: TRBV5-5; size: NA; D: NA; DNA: TGTGCCAGCAGCTTGGATCTCTCAAAGAGAAATGAAAAACTGTTTTTT; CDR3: CASSLDLSKRNEKLFF
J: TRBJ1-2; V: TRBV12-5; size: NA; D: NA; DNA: TGTGCTAGTGGTTTGGTACTGGGGGACCCCTATGGCTACACCTTC; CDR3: CASGLVLGDPYGYTF
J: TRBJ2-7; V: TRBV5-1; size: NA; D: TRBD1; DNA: TGCGCCAGCAGGCAGGGGGCGACCCCCTACGAGCAGTACTTC; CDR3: CASRQGATPYEQYF
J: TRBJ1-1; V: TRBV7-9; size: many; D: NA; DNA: TGTGCCAGCAGCCCCGGGACGGTTGAAGCTTTCTTT; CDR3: CASSPGTVEAFF
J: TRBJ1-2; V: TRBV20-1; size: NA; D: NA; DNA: TGCAGTGCTAGTTTTATAGGGCATGGCTACACCTTC; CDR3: CSASFIGHGYTF
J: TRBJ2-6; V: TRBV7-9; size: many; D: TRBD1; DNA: TGTGCCAGCAGACCACCACAGGGGTCGTTGGCCAACGTCCTGACTTTC; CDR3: CASRPPQGSLANVLTF
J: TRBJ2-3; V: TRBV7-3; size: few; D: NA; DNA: TGTGCCAGCAGCTTAAATCAGGGGGGGCTAGGCACAGATACGCAGTATTTT; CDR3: CASSLNQGGLGTDTQYF
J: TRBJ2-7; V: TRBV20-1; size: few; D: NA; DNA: TGCAGTGCGATAAGGGAATTGGAAACCTACGAGCAGTACTTC; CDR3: CSAIRELETYEQYF
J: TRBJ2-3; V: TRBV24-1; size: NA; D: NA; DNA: TGTGCCACCAGTGATTGGCGGCGGGGCACAGATACGCAGTATTTT; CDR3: CATSDWRRGTDTQYF
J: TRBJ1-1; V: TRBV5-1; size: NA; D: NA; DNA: TGCGCCAGCGCGGATGGGGGGAACACTGAAGCTTTCTTT; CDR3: CASADGGNTEAFF
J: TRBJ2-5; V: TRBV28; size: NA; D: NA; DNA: TGTGCCAGCAGTTTAGACCTGCTGGCCCAGTACTTC; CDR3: CASSLDLLAQYF
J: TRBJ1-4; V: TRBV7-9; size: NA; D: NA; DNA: TGTGCCAGCAGTCAAGACTTGGGGGCGGGTGGAAAACTGTTTTTT; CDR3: CASSQDLGAGGKLFF
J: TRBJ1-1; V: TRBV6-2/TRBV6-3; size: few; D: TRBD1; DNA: TGTGCCAGCAGACAACAGGGGGGGGGGACTGAAGCTTTCTTT; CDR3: CASRQQGGGTEAFF
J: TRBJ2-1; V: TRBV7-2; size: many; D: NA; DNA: TGTGCCAGCAGCCGGCCGGGGTCCTACAATGAGCAGTTCTTC; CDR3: CASSRPGSYNEQFF
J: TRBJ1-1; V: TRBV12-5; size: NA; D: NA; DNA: TGTGCTAGTGTCCCGGACAACCTGAGGGCAGCTTTCTTT; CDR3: CASVPDNLRAAFF
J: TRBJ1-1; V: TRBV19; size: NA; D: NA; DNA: TGTGCCAGTAGTTCCAGCACCATTAATGAAGCTTTCTTT; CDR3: CASSSSTINEAFF
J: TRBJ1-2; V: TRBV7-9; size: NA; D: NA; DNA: TGTGCCAGCAGCTTTCATGGAGGGGGAGCCTATGGCTACACCTTC; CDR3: CASSFHGGGAYGYTF
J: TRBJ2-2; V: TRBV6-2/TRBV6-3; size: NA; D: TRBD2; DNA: TGTGCCAGCAGCCCCTTATTAGGACTAGCGGGGGGAACTCACACCGGGGAGCTGTTTTTT; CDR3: CASSPLLGLAGGTHTGELFF
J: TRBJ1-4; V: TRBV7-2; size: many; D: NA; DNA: TGTGCCAGCAGCTTATATGAGACAGGTGCAACTAATGAAAAACTGTTTTTT; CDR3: CASSLYETGATNEKLFF
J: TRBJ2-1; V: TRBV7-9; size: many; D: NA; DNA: TGTGCCAGCAGCTTATCCCGGGACTCCTCGCCGGTCTATCAGTTCTTC; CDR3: CASSLSRDSSPVYQFF
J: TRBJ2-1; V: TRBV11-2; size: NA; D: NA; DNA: TGTGCCAGCAGCTCCCCAGGAGGAGCTACCTACAATGAGCAGTTCTTC; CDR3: CASSSPGGATYNEQFF
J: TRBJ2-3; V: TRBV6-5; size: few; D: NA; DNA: TGTGCCAGCAGTTACTCGAATCCCAGAGATACGCAGTATTTT; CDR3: CASSYSNPRDTQYF
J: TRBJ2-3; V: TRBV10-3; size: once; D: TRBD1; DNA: TGTGCCATCAGTGAGTCCGGGACAGGGGGCTCAGATACGCAGTATTTT; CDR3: CAISESGTGGSDTQYF
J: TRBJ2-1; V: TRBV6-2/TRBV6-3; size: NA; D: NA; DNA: TGTGCCAGCAGTTACGTGGACAGCTACAATGAGCAGTTCTTC; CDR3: CASSYVDSYNEQFF
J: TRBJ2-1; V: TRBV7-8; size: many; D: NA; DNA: TGTGCCAGCAGCTTATTAGCGGTATACAATGAGCAGTTCTTC; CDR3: CASSLLAVYNEQFF
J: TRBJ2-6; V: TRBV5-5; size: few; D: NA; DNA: TGTGCCAGCAGCTTGCCCCAACAGGGCTGGACGTCTGGGGCCAACGTCCTGACTTTC; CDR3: CASSLPQQGWTSGANVLTF
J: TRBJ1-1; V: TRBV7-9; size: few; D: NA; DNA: TGTGCCAGCAGCTTAGCCTACGGACACACGAACACTGAAGCTTTCTTT; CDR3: CASSLAYGHTNTEAFF
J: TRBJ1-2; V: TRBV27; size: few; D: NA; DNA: TGTGCCAGCAGTTTTATAACGGCTATAAACTATGGCTACACCTTC; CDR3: CASSFITAINYGYTF
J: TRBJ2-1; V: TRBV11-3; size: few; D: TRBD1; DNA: TGTGCCAGCAGCTTAACCCGACAGGGTGGGCATGAGCAGTTCTTC; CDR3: CASSLTRQGGHEQFF
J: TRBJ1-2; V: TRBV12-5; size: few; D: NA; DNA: TGTGCTAGTGGTTTGCAAGTCTATGGCTACACCTTC; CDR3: CASGLQVYGYTF
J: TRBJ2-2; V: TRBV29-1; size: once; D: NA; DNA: TGCAGCGCGGTCGGAGGGGACGGGGAGCTGTTTTTT; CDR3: CSAVGGDGELFF
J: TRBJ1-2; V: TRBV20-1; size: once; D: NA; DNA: TGCAGTGCTAGAGATAGGGGGGCATTGGAGAGTGACTACACCTTC; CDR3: CSARDRGALESDYTF
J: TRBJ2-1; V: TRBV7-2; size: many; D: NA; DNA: TGTGCCAGCAGCTGGGGGGTGGGAGATGAGCAGTTCTTC; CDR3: CASSWGVGDEQFF